A selection of T cell receptor beta chains follows, all from one sample in a study of cytomegalovirus exposure and HLA in healthy donors. Sequenced by immunoSEQ multiplex PCR; TCRdb stores in-frame clones only, minus some. Among 100,000 to 150,000 clones, around four fifths were seen once, and the ten largest hold around 2.1%. Sequencing was carried out using PBMCs. These receptors came from a woman between 35 and 50 years old in good health and CMV-seropositive. Both conserved end residues are part of each CDR3. The order of the fields is V gene, J gene, D gene, clone size, CDR3 DNA, CDR3 protein. D genes are given only for firm matches. Expanded clones are given a class, and other clones once, few, many or no size at all.

TRBV19	TRBJ2-2	TRBD2	-	TGTGCCAGTAGTAGGGGAGGGACCCTGAACACCGGGGAGCTGTTTTTT	CASSRGGTLNTGELFF
TRBV9	TRBJ2-2	TRBD1	-	TGTGCCAGCAGCGGAAGACAGGGGGCGGCGGGGGAGCTGTTTTTT	CASSGRQGAAGELFF
TRBV5-5	TRBJ1-6	-	-	TGTGCCAGCAGCCACAAAGGCGGAAATTCACCCCTCCACTTT	CASSHKGGNSPLHF
TRBV7-7	TRBJ2-1	TRBD2	-	TGTGCCAGCAGCGCCGGACTAGCTAGGTCCTACAATGAGCAGTTCTTC	CASSAGLARSYNEQFF
TRBV25-1	TRBJ2-3	TRBD2	-	TGTGCCAGCAGGGGGGGGACCGATACGCAGTATTTT	CASRGGTDTQYF
TRBV14	TRBJ2-1	TRBD2	-	TGTGCCAGCAGCCAAGATCTGAGCGGGGGGGCAATTGAGCAGTTCTTC	CASSQDLSGGAIEQFF
TRBV28	TRBJ1-1	TRBD1	few	TGTGCCAGCAGTTCCTTGACAGGGGGTTGGACTGAAGCTTTCTTT	CASSSLTGGWTEAFF
TRBV28	TRBJ2-5	TRBD1	-	TGTGCCAGCAATGTACAGGGGGCAGGAGAGACCCAGTACTTC	CASNVQGAGETQYF
TRBV29-1	TRBJ2-4	-	-	TGCAGCGTTGCCCCAGGGGGAGGCAAAAACATTCAGTACTTC	CSVAPGGGKNIQYF
TRBV11-3	TRBJ2-1	TRBD2	-	TGTGCCAGCAGCCTCAGGACTAGCGCGTACAATGAGCAGTTCTTC	CASSLRTSAYNEQFF
TRBV6-4	TRBJ1-1	-	-	TGTGCCAGCAGTGTTTCGGGGGATGTGAACACTGAAGCTTTCTTT	CASSVSGDVNTEAFF
TRBV2	TRBJ1-2	-	-	TGTGCCAGCAGTCCGATCCAGGGGAATGGCTACACCTTC	CASSPIQGNGYTF
TRBV28	TRBJ1-2	TRBD1	-	TGTGCCAGCAGTTTTTCCGGGACAGGGGTGTATGGCTACACCTTC	CASSFSGTGVYGYTF
TRBV5-6	TRBJ1-5	-	-	TGTGCCAGCAGCTTGTTCAGGGCAGGGAGCAATCAGCCCCAGCATTTT	CASSLFRAGSNQPQHF
TRBV4-3	TRBJ2-7	-	-	TGCGCCAGCAGCCAATACACGACAGAATGGTCCGAGCAGTACTTC	CASSQYTTEWSEQYF
TRBV28	TRBJ1-1	-	-	TGTGCCAGCAGATGGCAGTCGAACACTGAAGCTTTCTTT	CASRWQSNTEAFF
TRBV9	TRBJ2-7	TRBD2	once	TGTGCCAGCAGCGCCACTAGCGCGAGCTACGAGCAGTACTTC	CASSATSASYEQYF
TRBV28	TRBJ1-1	TRBD1	-	TGTGCCACCACGGACAGGGGGCCGAACACTGAAGCTTTCTTT	CATTDRGPNTEAFF
TRBV7-2	TRBJ1-5	-	-	TGTGCCAGCAGCTTTTCCGGAGGGAGTCGCAATCAGCCCCAGCATTTT	CASSFSGGSRNQPQHF
TRBV27	TRBJ1-5	-	-	TGTGCCAGCAGTCCTCGGGACGGAGGGTTGGGAAGCAATCAGCCCCAGCATTTT	CASSPRDGGLGSNQPQHF
TRBV27	TRBJ2-2	-	-	TGTGCCAGCAGTCCAGGCACGTACAGGGCCGGGGAGCTGTTTTTT	CASSPGTYRAGELFF
TRBV5-1	TRBJ1-2	-	once	TGCGCCAGCAGATCTAGGACAGCCGGCGGCTACACCTTC	CASRSRTAGGYTF
TRBV7-2	TRBJ1-5	TRBD1	-	TGTGCCAGCAGCCTGGACAGGGATCAGCCCCAGCATTTT	CASSLDRDQPQHF
TRBV7-3	TRBJ2-3	TRBD1	-	TGTGCCAGCAGCTCACAACCACTATTACACCAGGGGGCAGATACGCAGTATTTT	CASSSQPLLHQGADTQYF
TRBV28	TRBJ1-2	-	few	TGTGCCAGCAGCCCGGGACATATCTATGGCTACACCTTC	CASSPGHIYGYTF
TRBV7-2	TRBJ1-4	-	-	TGTGCCAGCAGCTTTATGTTGCAGGGGAATGAAAAACTGTTTTTT	CASSFMLQGNEKLFF
TRBV6-1	TRBJ1-3	TRBD1	-	TGTGCCAGCGGGGGACAGGGGCTTGGAAACACCATATATTTT	CASGGQGLGNTIYF
TRBV7-2	TRBJ1-2	-	-	TGTGCCAGCAGCTCGTATTCCCGTGGCTACACCTTC	CASSSYSRGYTF